The 14 T cell receptor beta chains reported below all come from one sample, sequenced in a study of post-analysis software for immune sequencing data. Unique molecular identifiers were carried by the TCR beta cDNA libraries. TCRdb re-analysed the PCR reads in MiXCR, keeping a single row per CDR3 protein. The sample lists 750,000 to 950,000 distinct CDR3 sequences; roughly 50% were seen once. Study conclusions and caveats: In patients, TRBV5-6, TRBV5-1 and TRBV20-1 belonged to 4 or 5 TRBV segments found more frequently than in controls.

Antigens of these TCRs are unknown. The sequencing input was blood. The origin of the receptors is a girl aged 5 to 17 with multiple sclerosis.

This chain connects TRBV10-3 to TRBJ2-7; D might be TRBD1 or TRBD2, each matching 5 bases. CDR3 size: 15 residues. Germline assignment: CDR1 ENHRY and CDR2 SYGVKD. Trimming cost V 10 bases and J 5 bases, with 24 bases left between them. The CDR3 is CATRARAGGPDEQYF. Here the CDR3 DNA reads TGTGCCACCAGGGCGAGGGCAGGAGGTCCCGACGAGCAGTACTTC.

This clonotype has more than one count but fewer than ten. The chain joins TRBV4-1 to TRBJ2-7; D not resolved. There are 14 residues in the CDR3. CDR1 and CDR2 from the germline V gene are MGHRA and YSYEKL. The V end lost 6 bases, the J end lost 3 bases, and 15 bases lay between the germline ends. CDR3 bases: TGCGCCAGCAGTCCTAACAGCAGGTTCTACGAGCAGTACTTC. Protein product: CASSPNSRFYEQYF.

The sample holds one count of this clonotype. This chain joins TRBV5-1 and TRBJ2-1; 8 nucleotides match TRBD2. Losses at the gene ends were 0 bases for V and 0 bases for J; bases not matched to a gene: 5. The CDR3 spans 17 residues. Germline V gene sequence: CDR1 SGHRS, CDR2 YFSETQ. CDR3 in DNA: TGCGCCAGCAGCTTGGGACTAGCGAAAAGCTCCTACAATGAGCAGTTCTTC. Its protein is CASSLGLAKSSYNEQFF.

A few counts support this clonotype. The chain combines TRBV28 with TRBJ2-7, with no clear D. CDR1 is MDHEN, CDR2 SYDVKM, per germline. Trimming took 3 bases from V and 1 from J, leaving 4 bases between them. The CDR3 totals 12 residues. CDR3 DNA sequence: TGTGCCAGCAGTTTTAATTCCTACGAGCAGTACTTC. This sequence encodes CASSFNSYEQYF.

A few counts support this clonotype. The genes are TRBV6-1 and TRBJ1-2; D is unresolved. CDR3 length equals 16 residues. CDR1 is MNHNS, CDR2 SASEGT, per germline. V gave up 4 bases and J gave up 0 bases, with 15 bases separating them. Here the CDR3 DNA reads TGTGCCAGCAGTGTTAGTGCGAGGGCCCCTAACTATGGCTACACCTTC. Translation gives CASSVSARAPNYGYTF.

V gene TRBV20-1 combines with J gene TRBJ2-7; D is undetermined. The CDR3 is made up of 13 amino acids. The V end was cut by 0 bases, the J end by 3 bases, with 9 bases between. Germline assignment: CDR1 DFQATT and CDR2 SNEGSKA (reference sequence). The CDR3 DNA follows: TGCAGTGCTAGAGATGGCCCCCGCTACGAGCAGTACTTC. The encoded protein is CSARDGPRYEQYF.

The V gene is TRBV7-2, the J gene TRBJ2-1, with 9 bases lining up with TRBD2. Germline CDR1 SGHTA, CDR2 FQGNSA. V lost 2 bases, J lost 8 bases, and 10 bases stayed unmatched. CDR3 length equals 16 residues. The CDR3 protein is CASSLRAGGYFYEQFF. DNA for the CDR3: TGTGCCAGCAGCTTACGGGCGGGGGGGTACTTCTATGAGCAGTTCTTC.

This clonotype was counted a few times. The chain links TRBV15 to TRBJ1-2, with no clear D. The V end lost 6 bases, the J end lost 2 bases, and 13 bases lay between the germline ends. The CDR3 extends over 14 amino acids. In germline, CDR1 is LNHNV, CDR2 YYDKDF (reference sequence). The CDR3 DNA reads as TGTGCCACCAGTGCCGAGGGTGGGAACTATGGCTACACCTTC. It codes for CATSAEGGNYGYTF. Based on the CDR3 plus reference TRBV15 and TRBJ1-2, the full variable domain is DAMVIQNPRYQVTQFGKPVTLSCSQTLNHNVMYWYQQKSSQAPKLLFHYYDKDFNNEADTPDNFQSRRPNTSFCFLDIRSPGLGDTAMYLCATSAEGGNYGYTFGSGTRLTVV.

The gene calls are TRBV7-2 and TRBJ2-3; 9 bases map to TRBD2. Germline V CDR1 and CDR2: SGHTA, FQGNSA. The CDR3 runs 15 residues. V was pared by 2 bases and J by 2 bases, with 2 bases of the junction left unmatched. In nucleotides, the CDR3 is TGTGCCAGCAGCTTACCTAGCGGGGTCACAGATACGCAGTATTTT. Protein product: CASSLPSGVTDTQYF.

The chain carries TRBV10-3 and TRBJ1-2; D unresolved. The germline CDR1 and CDR2 sequences are ENHRY and SYGVKD. There are 13 residues in the CDR3. Deletions cut 4 bases from V and 4 bases from J, with 10 bases between. The CDR3 DNA follows: TGTGCCATCAGTGCCGGGGTTGGCTATGGCTACACCTTC. This translates into CAISAGVGYGYTF.

V is TRBV2 and J is TRBJ1-2, with a tentative D call TRBD1 (5 bases). In germline, CDR1 is SNHLY, CDR2 FYNNEI. Trimming took off 6 bases at V and 6 bases at J, with 29 bases between the two ends. The CDR3 has 18 residues. CDR3 sequence (DNA): TGTGCCAGCAGCCCCGCGGTCAGGTTGGGGCTCCCACGGGATGGCTACACCTTC. It codes for CASSPAVRLGLPRDGYTF.

The V call is TRBV28, the J call TRBJ2-4; unclear D gene. The CDR3 extends over 12 amino acids. Germline lookup yields CDR1 MDHEN and CDR2 SYDVKM. Trimming shortened V by 2 bases and J by 8 bases, and 7 bases separated the two germline ends. This CDR3 is CASSLGAYIQYF. The CDR3 DNA reads TGTGCCAGCAGTTTAGGAGCTTACATTCAGTACTTC.

The rearrangement links TRBV6-5 to TRBJ2-7; D perhaps matches TRBD2 (7 bases). The last part of the DNA fits TRBJ2-5 better; the J call may be wrong. This CDR3 has 15 residues. Germline V CDR1 and CDR2: MNHEY, SVGAGI. The CDR3 DNA reads as TGTGCCAGCAGTTACGGGGGGGCCCGAAGGGAGACCCAGTACTTC. Translation gives CASSYGGARRETQYF.

The table lists this clonotype with a count of one. V is TRBV20-1 and J is TRBJ2-1; 7 bases match TRBD2. Trimming cost V 2 bases and J 2 bases; bases outside gene matches: 12. The length of the CDR3 is 17 residues. Germline assignment: CDR1 DFQATT and CDR2 SNEGSKA (reference sequence). The CDR3 coding sequence is TGCAGTGCTAGATCCCCCGGGAAGCGGGGAACCTACAATGAGCAGTTCTTC. As protein: CSARSPGKRGTYNEQFF.